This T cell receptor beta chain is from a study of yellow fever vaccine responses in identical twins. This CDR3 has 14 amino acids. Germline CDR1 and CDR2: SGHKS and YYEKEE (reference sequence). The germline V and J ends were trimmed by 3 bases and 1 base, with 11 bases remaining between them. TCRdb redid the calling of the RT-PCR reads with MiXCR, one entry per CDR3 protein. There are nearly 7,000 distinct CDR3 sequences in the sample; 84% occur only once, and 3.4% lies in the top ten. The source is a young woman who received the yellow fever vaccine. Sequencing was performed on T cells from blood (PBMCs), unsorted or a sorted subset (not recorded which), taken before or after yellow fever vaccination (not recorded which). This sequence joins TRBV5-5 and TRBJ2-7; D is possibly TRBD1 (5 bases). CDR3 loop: CASSSPGMSYEQYF. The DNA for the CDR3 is TGTGCCAGCAGCTCGCCAGGGATGTCCTACGAGCAGTACTTC. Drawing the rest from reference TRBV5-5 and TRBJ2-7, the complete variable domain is DAGVTQSPTHLIKTRGQQVTLRCSPISGHKSVSWYQQVLGQGPQFIFQYYEKEERGRGNFPDRFSARQFPNYSSELNVNALLLGDSALYLCASSSPGMSYEQYFGPGTRLTVT.